This T cell receptor (beta chain) emerged from a study of cytomegalovirus exposure and HLA in healthy donors. Study-level points and caveats: Later on, an analysis found that several of the most significant clusters appeared to be linked to common viral pathogens, which included parvovirus B19. Reports state that TCR beta sequences accurately predicted most subjects' HLA-A and HLA-B alleles. Available immune exposure information covered CMV serostatus only. Rarity characterized most TCR sequences, yet some public TCRs appeared in many donors.

Worth noting for this clone: Its specificity is unknown.

Researchers ran the PCR with 60 Vbeta and 13 Jbeta primers. Repertoires were generated with immunoSEQ multiplex PCR, while TCRdb's copy carries only in-frame clones and drops some. Of about 150,000 clones listed, 84% were seen once; the top ten hold 4.5% to 5.5%. CDR3 length: 15 amino acids. Germline V gene lookup returns CDR1 SGHRS and CDR2 YFSETQ. The trim removed 0 bases at V and 5 bases at J, leaving 2 bases unmatched. The TCR sequence derives from a girl aged 10 to 17 in good health and CMV-seropositive. Sequenced material: PBMCs. The rearrangement uses TRBV5-1 and TRBJ2-7; 13 positions match TRBD2. This CDR3 reads CASSLGGLAGDEQYF. The CDR3 DNA is TGCGCCAGCAGCTTGGGCGGACTAGCGGGGGACGAGCAGTACTTC.